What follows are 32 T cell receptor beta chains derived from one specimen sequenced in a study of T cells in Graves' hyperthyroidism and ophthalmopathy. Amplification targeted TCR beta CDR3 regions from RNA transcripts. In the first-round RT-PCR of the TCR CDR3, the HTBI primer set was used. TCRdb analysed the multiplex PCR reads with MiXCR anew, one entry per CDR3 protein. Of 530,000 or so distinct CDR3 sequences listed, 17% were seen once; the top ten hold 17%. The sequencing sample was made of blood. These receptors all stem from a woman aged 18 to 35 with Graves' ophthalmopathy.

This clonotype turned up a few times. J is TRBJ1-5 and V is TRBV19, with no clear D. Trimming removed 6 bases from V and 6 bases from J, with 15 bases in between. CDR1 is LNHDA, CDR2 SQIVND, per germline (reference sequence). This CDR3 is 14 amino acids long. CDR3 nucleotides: TGTGCCAGTAGCCTCATAGGGATAAGTCAGCCCCAGCATTTT. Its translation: CASSLIGISQPQHF.

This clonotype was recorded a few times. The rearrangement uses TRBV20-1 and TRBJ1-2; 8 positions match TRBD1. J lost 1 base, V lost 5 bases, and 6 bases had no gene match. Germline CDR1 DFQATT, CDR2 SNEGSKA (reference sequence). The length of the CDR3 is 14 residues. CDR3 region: CSARTGSYNYGYTF. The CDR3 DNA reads TGCAGTGCTCGGACAGGGTCATATAACTATGGCTACACCTTC.

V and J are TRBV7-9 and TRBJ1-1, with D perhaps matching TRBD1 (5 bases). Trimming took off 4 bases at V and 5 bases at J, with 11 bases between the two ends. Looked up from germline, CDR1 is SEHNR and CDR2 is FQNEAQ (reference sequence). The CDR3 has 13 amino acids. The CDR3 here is CASSSGLRTEAFF. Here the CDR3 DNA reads TGTGCCAGCAGCTCGGGACTCCGTACTGAAGCTTTCTTT.

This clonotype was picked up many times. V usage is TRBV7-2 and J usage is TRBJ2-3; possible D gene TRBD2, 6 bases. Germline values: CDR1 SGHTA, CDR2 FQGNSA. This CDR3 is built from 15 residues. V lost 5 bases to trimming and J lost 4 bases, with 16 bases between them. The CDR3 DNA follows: TGTGCCAGCAGCCCAGACAGCGGAGGGGCAGATACGCAGTATTTT. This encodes CASSPDSGGADTQYF.

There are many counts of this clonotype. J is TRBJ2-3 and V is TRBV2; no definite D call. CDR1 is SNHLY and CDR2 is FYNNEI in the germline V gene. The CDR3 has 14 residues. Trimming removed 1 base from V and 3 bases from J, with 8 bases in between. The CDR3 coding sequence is TGTGCCAGCAGTGAAGACTTGGCGACAGATACGCAGTATTTT. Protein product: CASSEDLATDTQYF.

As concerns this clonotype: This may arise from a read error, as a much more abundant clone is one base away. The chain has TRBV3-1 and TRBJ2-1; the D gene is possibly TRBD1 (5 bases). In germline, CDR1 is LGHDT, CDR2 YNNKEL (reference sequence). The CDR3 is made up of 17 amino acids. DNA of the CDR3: TGTGCCAACAGCCAAGTACAGGCCGCTGGGACCTACAATGAGCAGTTCTTC. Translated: CANSQVQAAGTYNEQFF.

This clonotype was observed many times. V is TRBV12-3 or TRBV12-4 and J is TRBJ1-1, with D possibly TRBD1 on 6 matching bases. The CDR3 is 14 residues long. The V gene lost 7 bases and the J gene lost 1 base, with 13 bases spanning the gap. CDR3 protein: CASTTRTENTEAFF. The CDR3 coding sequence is TGTGCCAGCACTACCCGGACAGAGAACACTGAAGCTTTCTTT.

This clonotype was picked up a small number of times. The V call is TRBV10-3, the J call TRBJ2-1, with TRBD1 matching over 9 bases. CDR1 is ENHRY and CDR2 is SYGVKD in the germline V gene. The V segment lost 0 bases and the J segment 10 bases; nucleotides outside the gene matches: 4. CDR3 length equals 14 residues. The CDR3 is CAISESQDRGEQFF. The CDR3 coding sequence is TGTGCCATCAGTGAGTCGCAGGACAGGGGAGAGCAGTTCTTC.

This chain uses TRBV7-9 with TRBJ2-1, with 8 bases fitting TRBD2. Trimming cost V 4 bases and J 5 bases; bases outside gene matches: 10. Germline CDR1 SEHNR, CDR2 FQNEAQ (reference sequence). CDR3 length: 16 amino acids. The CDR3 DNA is TGTGCCAGCAGCTCATTAGCAGCGGGGGAACACAATGAGCAGTTCTTC. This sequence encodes CASSSLAAGEHNEQFF.

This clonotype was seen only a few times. CDR3 DNA sequence: TGCAGCGCCACGACAGATGTTTACGAGCAGTACTTC. Translating it yields CSATTDVYEQYF. The V and J genes are TRBV29-1 and TRBJ2-7; TRBD1 is a possible D gene (5 bases). CDR1 and CDR2 (germline): SQVTM, ANQGSEA. The CDR3 runs to 12 residues. V was cut by 7 bases and J by 4 bases, with 14 bases left in between.

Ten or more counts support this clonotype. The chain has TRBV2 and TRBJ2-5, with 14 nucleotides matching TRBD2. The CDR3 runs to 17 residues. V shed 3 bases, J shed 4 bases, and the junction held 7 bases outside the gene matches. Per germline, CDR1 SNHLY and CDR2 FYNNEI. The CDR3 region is CASSEGLAGVGPETQYF. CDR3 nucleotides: TGTGCCAGCAGTGAGGGACTAGCGGGGGTGGGACCAGAGACCCAGTACTTC.

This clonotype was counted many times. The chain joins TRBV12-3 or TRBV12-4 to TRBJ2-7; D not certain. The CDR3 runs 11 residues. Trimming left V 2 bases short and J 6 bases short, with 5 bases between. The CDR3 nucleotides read TGTGCCAGCAGTTTAAGAAGCGAGCAGTACTTC. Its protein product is CASSLRSEQYF.

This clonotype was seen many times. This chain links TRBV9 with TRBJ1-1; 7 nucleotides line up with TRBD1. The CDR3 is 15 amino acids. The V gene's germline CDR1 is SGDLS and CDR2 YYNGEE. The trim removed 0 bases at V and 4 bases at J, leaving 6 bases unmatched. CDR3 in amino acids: CASSVDGGGITEAFF. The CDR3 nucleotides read TGTGCCAGCAGCGTAGATGGAGGGGGCATCACTGAAGCTTTCTTT.

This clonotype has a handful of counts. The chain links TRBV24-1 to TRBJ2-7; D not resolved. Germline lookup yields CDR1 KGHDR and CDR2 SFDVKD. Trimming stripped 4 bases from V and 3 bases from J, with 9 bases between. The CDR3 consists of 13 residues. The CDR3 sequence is CATSEGILYEQYF. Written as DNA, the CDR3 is TGTGCCACCAGTGAGGGCATCCTCTACGAGCAGTACTTC.

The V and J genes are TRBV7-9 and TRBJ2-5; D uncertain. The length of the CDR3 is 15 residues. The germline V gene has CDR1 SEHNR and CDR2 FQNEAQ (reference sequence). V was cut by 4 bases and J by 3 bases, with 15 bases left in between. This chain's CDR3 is CASSSTRSAKETQYF. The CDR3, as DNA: TGTGCCAGCAGCTCCACCCGAAGTGCCAAAGAGACCCAGTACTTC.

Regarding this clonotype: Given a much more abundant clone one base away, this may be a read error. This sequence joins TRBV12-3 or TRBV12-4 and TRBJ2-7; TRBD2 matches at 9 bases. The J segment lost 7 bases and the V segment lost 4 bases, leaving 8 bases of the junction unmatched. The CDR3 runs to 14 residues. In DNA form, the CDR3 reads TGTGCCAGCAGTTGGCCTAGCGGGGTGGCTGAGCAGTACTTC. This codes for CASSWPSGVAEQYF.

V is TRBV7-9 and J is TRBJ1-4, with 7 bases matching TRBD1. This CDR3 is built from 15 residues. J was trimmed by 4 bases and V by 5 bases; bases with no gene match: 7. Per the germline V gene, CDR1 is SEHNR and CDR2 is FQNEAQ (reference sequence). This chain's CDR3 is CASSPRTGGNEKLFF. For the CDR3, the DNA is TGTGCCAGCAGCCCGCGGACAGGCGGTAATGAAAAACTGTTTTTT. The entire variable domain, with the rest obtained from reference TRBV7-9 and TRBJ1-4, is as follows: DTGVSQNPRHKITKRGQNVTFRCDPISEHNRLYWYRQTLGQGPEFLTYFQNEAQLEKSRLLSDRFSAERPKGSFSTLEIQRTEQGDSAMYLCASSPRTGGNEKLFFGSGTQLSVL.

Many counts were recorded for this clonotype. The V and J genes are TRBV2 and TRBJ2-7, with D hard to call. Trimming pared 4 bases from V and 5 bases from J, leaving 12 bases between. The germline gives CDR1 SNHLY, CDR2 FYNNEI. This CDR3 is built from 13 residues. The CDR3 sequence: CASSAEILHEQYF. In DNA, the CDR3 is TGTGCCAGCAGTGCGGAGATCTTGCACGAGCAGTACTTC.

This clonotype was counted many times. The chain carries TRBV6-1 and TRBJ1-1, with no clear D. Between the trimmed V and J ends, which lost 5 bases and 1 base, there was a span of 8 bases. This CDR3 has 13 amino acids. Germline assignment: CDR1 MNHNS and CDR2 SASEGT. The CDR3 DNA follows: TGTGCCAGCAGTCAACGGTCGAACACTGAAGCTTTCTTT. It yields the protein CASSQRSNTEAFF.

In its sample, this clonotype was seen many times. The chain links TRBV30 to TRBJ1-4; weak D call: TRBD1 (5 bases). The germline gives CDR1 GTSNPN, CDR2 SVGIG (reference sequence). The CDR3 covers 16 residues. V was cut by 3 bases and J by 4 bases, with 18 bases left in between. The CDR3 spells CAWREIPGPRNEKLFF. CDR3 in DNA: TGTGCCTGGAGAGAAATTCCGGGACCGCGTAATGAAAAACTGTTTTTT.

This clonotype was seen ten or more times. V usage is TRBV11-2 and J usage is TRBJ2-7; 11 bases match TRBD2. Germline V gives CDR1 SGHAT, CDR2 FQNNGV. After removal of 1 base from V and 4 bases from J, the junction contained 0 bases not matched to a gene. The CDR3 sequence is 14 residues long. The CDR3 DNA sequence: TGTGCCAGCAGCTTAGGGACTAGCGGGTACGAGCAGTACTTC. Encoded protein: CASSLGTSGYEQYF.

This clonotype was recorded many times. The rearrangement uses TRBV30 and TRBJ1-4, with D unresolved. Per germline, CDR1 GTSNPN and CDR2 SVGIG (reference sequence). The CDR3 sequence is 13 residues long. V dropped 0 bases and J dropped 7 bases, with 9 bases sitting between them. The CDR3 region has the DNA TGTGCCTGGAGTGTTCCAGAAAGTGAAAAACTGTTTTTT. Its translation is CAWSVPESEKLFF.

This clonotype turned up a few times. The CDR3 here is CASSLRQPNTEAFF. The CDR3 nucleotides are TGTGCCAGCAGTTTGCGACAGCCGAACACTGAAGCTTTCTTT. J is TRBJ1-1 and V is TRBV28, with TRBD1 as a possible D gene (5 bases). V lost 3 bases and J 1 base, leaving 9 bases between the germline ends. CDR1 and CDR2 (germline): MDHEN, SYDVKM. The CDR3 extends over 14 amino acids.

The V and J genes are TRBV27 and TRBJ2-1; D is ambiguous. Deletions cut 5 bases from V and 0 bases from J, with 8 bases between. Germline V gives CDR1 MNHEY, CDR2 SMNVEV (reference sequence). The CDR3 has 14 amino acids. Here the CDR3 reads CASSPIGSYNEQFF. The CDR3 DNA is TGTGCCAGCAGTCCTATAGGCTCCTACAATGAGCAGTTCTTC.

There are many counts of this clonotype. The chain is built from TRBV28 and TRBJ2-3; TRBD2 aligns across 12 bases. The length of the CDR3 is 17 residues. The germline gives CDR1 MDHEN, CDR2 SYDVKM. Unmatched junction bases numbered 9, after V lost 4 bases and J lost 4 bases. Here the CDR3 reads CASSSLQTSGSADTQYF. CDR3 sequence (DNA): TGTGCCAGCAGTTCTCTCCAGACTAGCGGGAGTGCAGATACGCAGTATTTT.

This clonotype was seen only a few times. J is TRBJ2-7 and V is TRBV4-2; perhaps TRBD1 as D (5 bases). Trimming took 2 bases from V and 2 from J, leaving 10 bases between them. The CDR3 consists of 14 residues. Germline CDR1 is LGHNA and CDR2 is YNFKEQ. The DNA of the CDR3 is TGTGCCAGCAGCCAAAAGGGGCAGGCCTACGAGCAGTACTTC. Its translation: CASSQKGQAYEQYF.

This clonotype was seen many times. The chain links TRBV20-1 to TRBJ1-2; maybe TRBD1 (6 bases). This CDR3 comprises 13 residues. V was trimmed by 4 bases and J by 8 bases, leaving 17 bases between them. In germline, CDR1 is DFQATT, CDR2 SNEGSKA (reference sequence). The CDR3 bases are TGCAGTGCTATGGCCTACACAGGGCAAGGCTACACCTTC. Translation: CSAMAYTGQGYTF.

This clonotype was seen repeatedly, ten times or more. CDR3 region: CASSSPLQGSYGYTF. In DNA form, the CDR3 reads TGTGCCAGCAGCTCCCCGTTACAGGGTTCCTATGGCTACACCTTC. The rearrangement joins TRBV7-3 to TRBJ1-2, with D tentatively TRBD1 (6 bases). CDR1 is SGHTA and CDR2 is FQGTGA in the germline V gene. V gave up 4 bases and J gave up 4 bases, with 16 bases separating them. The CDR3 consists of 15 residues.

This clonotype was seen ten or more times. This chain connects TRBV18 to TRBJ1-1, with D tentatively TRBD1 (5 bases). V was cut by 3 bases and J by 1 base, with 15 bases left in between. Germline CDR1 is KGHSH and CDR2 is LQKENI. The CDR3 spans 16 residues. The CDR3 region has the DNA TGTGCCAGCTCACCCCGAGTCTCGGGGCAGAACACTGAAGCTTTCTTT. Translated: CASSPRVSGQNTEAFF.

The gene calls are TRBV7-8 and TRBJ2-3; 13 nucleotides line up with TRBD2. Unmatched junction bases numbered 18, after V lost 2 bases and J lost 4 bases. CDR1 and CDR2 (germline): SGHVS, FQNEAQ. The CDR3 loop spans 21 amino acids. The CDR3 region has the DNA TGTGCCAGCAGCTTAACCCTTACGTTTACTGGACTAGCGGGGGAGGCAGATACGCAGTATTTT. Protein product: CASSLTLTFTGLAGEADTQYF.

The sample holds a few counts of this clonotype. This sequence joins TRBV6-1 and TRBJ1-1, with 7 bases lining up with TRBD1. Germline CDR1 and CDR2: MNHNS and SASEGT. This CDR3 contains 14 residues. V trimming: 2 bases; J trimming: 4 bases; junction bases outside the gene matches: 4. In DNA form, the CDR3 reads TGTGCCAGCAGTGAAAGGGCAGGGGGCACTGAAGCTTTCTTT. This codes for CASSERAGGTEAFF.

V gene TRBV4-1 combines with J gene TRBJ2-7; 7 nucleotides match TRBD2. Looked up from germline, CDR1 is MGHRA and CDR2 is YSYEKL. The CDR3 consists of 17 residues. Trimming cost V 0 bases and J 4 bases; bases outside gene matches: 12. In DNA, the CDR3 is TGCGCCAGCAGCCAAGATGGCTCGCGGGGAGGGGAATACGAGCAGTACTTC. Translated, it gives CASSQDGSRGGEYEQYF.